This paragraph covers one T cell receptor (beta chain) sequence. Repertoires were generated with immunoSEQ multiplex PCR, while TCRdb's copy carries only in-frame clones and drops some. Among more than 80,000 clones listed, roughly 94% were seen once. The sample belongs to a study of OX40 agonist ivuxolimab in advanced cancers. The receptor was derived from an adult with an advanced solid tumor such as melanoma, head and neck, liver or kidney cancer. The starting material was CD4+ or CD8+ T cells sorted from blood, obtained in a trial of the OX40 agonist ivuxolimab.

CDR3 loop: CAGGDGAMDEQYF. The CDR3 DNA reads as TGTGCCGGGGGGGACGGAGCAATGGACGAGCAGTACTTC. V gene TRBV5-4 combines with J gene TRBJ2-7; 7 bases align to TRBD2. Germline trimming cut 10 bases from V and 5 bases from J; bases unmatched to any gene: 12. CDR1 and CDR2 from the germline V gene are SGHNT and YYREEE (reference sequence). CDR3 size: 13 residues.